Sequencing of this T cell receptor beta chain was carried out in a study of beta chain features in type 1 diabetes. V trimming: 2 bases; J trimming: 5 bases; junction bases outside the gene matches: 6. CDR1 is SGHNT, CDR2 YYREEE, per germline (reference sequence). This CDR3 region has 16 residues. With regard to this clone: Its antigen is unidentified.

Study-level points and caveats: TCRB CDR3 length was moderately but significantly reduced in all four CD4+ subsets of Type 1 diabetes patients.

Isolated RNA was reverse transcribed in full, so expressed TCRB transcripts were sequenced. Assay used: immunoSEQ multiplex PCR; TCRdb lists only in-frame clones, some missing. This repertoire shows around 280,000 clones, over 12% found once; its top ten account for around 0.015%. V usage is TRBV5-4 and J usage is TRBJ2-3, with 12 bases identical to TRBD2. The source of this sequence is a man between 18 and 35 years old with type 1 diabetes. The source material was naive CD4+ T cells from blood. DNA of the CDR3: TGTGCCAGCAGCTTATCTAGCGGGAGGGCCTTAGATACGCAGTATTTT. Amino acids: CASSLSSGRALDTQYF.